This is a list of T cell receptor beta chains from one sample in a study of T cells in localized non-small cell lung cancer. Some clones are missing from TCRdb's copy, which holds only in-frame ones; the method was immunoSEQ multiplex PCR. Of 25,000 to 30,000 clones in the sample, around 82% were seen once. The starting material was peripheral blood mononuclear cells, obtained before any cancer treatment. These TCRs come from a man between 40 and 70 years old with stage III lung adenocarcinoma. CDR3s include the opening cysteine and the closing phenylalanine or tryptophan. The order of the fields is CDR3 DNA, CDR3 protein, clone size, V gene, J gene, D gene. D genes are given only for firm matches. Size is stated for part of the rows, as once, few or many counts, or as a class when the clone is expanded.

TGTGCCAGCAGAGGAAACGGGGGTGGAGGCTACACCTTC	CASRGNGGGGYTF	-	TRBV2	TRBJ1-2	-
TGTGCCAGCGTAGCGGGGGAGAGGACCGGGGAGCTGTTTTTT	CASVAGERTGELFF	few	TRBV6-1	TRBJ2-2	TRBD2
TGTGCCAGCAAATCCACAGGGGAGGGCACTGAAGCTTTCTTT	CASKSTGEGTEAFF	-	TRBV25-1	TRBJ1-1	TRBD1
TGTGCCAGCAGCTTGGTGGCGGGCGGGGAGACCCAGTACTTC	CASSLVAGGETQYF	-	TRBV7-9	TRBJ2-5	-
TGTGCCAGCAGCTTAGCGGCGGGCGCTAACTATGGCTACACCTTC	CASSLAAGANYGYTF	-	TRBV7-9	TRBJ1-2	-
TGTGCCAGCACCGGGACAGGCGCTAACTGTGGCTACACCTTC	CASTGTGANCGYTF	once	TRBV9	TRBJ1-2	TRBD1
TGTGCCAGCAGCCGGACCCCGAGGGGCGGCGAAAAACTGTTTTTT	CASSRTPRGGEKLFF	-	TRBV9	TRBJ1-4	-
TGTGCCAGCAGCACCTTCCAGGGACAGGGACCTTGGAATGAGCAGTTCTTC	CASSTFQGQGPWNEQFF	-	TRBV5-8	TRBJ2-1	TRBD1
TGTGCCAGCAGTTCGACAGTGTCTCAGCCCCAGCATTTT	CASSSTVSQPQHF	few	TRBV28	TRBJ1-5	-
TGTGCCAGCAGTGATTGGGGGTCCTACGAGCAGTACTTC	CASSDWGSYEQYF	-	TRBV2	TRBJ2-7	-
TGTGCCAGCAGTCGGACTAGCCGCGAGACCCAGTACTTC	CASSRTSRETQYF	-	TRBV6-5	TRBJ2-5	TRBD2
TGTGCCAGCAAAATGGTCCTAGCGGGGGGGGAGACCCAGTACTTC	CASKMVLAGGETQYF	-	TRBV2	TRBJ2-5	TRBD2
TGTGCCAGCATCCTCGGGGGGAACCGTAATGAAAAACTGTTTTTT	CASILGGNRNEKLFF	-	TRBV6-1	TRBJ1-4	-
TGTGCCAGCAGCAAAGATCGAGCGGGACCGACCAATGAGCAGTTCTTC	CASSKDRAGPTNEQFF	-	TRBV21-1	TRBJ2-1	-
TGTGCCAGCAGCCTGGGGGATAAAAGCAATCAGCCCCAGCATTTT	CASSLGDKSNQPQHF	-	TRBV9	TRBJ1-5	-
TGCGCCAGCAGTGAGTCGACCGGGACAAATTCACCCCTCCACTTT	CASSESTGTNSPLHF	-	TRBV10-1	TRBJ1-6	-